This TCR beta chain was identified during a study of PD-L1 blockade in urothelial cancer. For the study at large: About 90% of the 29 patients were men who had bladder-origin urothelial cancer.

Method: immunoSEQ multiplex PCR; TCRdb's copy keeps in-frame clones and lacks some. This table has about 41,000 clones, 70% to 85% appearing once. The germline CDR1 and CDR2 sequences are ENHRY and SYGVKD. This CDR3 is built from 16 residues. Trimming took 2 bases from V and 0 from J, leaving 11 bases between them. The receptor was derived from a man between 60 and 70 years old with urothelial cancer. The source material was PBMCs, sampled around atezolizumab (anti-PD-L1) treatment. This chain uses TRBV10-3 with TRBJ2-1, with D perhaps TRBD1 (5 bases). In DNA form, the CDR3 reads TGTGCCATCAGTGAGGTCGGCAGGGACTCCTACAATGAGCAGTTCTTC. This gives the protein CAISEVGRDSYNEQFF.